A single sample is the source of the 27 T cell receptor beta chains below, sequenced in a study of Graves' ophthalmopathy and Graves' hyperthyroidism. Amplifying from RNA transcripts, the study obtained TCR beta CDR3 regions. An initial RT-PCR round employing HTBI primers preceded a second-round multiplex PCR. TCRdb re-called the multiplex PCR reads through MiXCR, storing one row per CDR3 protein. The table shows about 240,000 distinct CDR3 sequences, with 45% occurring only once. What was sequenced was peripheral blood. These receptor sequences come from an adult man with Graves' ophthalmopathy.

The CDR3 DNA reads TGTGCCAGCAGTGAACGGGGTTGGGAGACCCAGTACTTC. Protein product: CASSERGWETQYF. The chain links TRBV2 to TRBJ2-5, with D maybe TRBD2 (5 bases). Germline loops: CDR1 SNHLY, CDR2 FYNNEI. CDR3 length: 13 residues. The ends were cut back, 2 bases at V and 5 bases at J, with 9 bases in the middle.

In its sample, this clonotype was seen many times. The V call is TRBV10-3, the J call TRBJ1-1; D is unclear. V was clipped by 3 bases and J by 3 bases, with 11 bases between them. This CDR3 contains 14 residues. CDR1 is ENHRY, CDR2 SYGVKD, per germline. CDR3 protein: CAISDRGRDTEAFF. The CDR3 DNA is TGTGCCATCAGTGATCGCGGGCGGGACACTGAAGCTTTCTTT.

V is TRBV11-2 and J is TRBJ2-7; TRBD2 aligns across 10 bases. J lost 2 bases, V lost 5 bases, and 6 bases had no gene match. The CDR3 is made up of 15 amino acids. Germline V gene lookup returns CDR1 SGHAT and CDR2 FQNNGV. The DNA for the CDR3 is TGTGCCAGCAGCGCTAGCGGGAGACCCCCCTACGAGCAGTACTTC. Its translation is CASSASGRPPYEQYF.

This chain uses TRBV10-3 with TRBJ1-4; possible D gene TRBD1, 6 bases. Trimming pared 10 bases from V and 4 bases from J, leaving 19 bases between. The germline V gene encodes CDR1 ENHRY and CDR2 SYGVKD. CDR3 length: 15 residues. The CDR3 sequence is CASTIRGQLNEKLFF. For the CDR3, the DNA is TGTGCCAGCACTATACGTGGACAGCTTAATGAAAAACTGTTTTTT.

Many counts were recorded for this clonotype. CDR3 sequence reads: CATSRENNRGGYTF. For the CDR3, the DNA is TGTGCCACCAGCAGGGAGAATAACAGGGGCGGCTACACCTTC. The rearrangement links TRBV15 to TRBJ1-2; 7 nucleotides align to TRBD1. The length of the CDR3 is 14 residues. The V gene's germline CDR1 is LNHNV and CDR2 YYDKDF (reference sequence). The junction had 9 bases not matched to a gene; V was cut back by 3 bases and J by 8 bases.

The chain combines TRBV7-9 with TRBJ2-5; D not resolved. Germline V gene data show CDR1 as SEHNR and CDR2 as FQNEAQ (reference sequence). The CDR3 length is 13 residues. V was trimmed by 5 bases and J by 4 bases, leaving 11 bases between them. CDR3: CASSPDLGETQYF. The CDR3 DNA is TGTGCCAGCAGCCCGGACCTAGGAGAGACCCAGTACTTC. The full variable domain, its missing parts supplied by reference TRBV7-9 and TRBJ2-5, is DTGVSQNPRHKITKRGQNVTFRCDPISEHNRLYWYRQTLGQGPEFLTYFQNEAQLEKSRLLSDRFSAERPKGSFSTLEIQRTEQGDSAMYLCASSPDLGETQYFGPGTRLLVL.

The V call is TRBV19, the J call TRBJ2-5; 12 nucleotides agree with TRBD2. With 9 bases clipped from V and 5 bases from J, the junction kept 10 bases outside the gene matches. Germline V lookup: CDR1 LNHDA, CDR2 SQIVND (reference sequence). This CDR3 has 15 residues. DNA for the CDR3: TGTGCCAGCAGTTACACTAGCGGGAGGTGGGAGACCCAGTACTTC. It translates to CASSYTSGRWETQYF.

This clonotype was seen a handful of times. This chain uses TRBV10-3 with TRBJ2-5; 9 bases line up with TRBD1. This CDR3 is 16 amino acids long. V shed 6 bases, J shed 0 bases, and the junction held 8 bases outside the gene matches. From germline, CDR1 is ENHRY and CDR2 SYGVKD. The CDR3, as DNA: TGTGCCATCAGCCCCCGACAGGGGGGGTACCAAGAGACCCAGTACTTC. This gives the protein CAISPRQGGYQETQYF.

Comments on this clonotype: This is likely a read error, given that the CDR3 carries no conserved phenylalanine or tryptophan at its end. The DNA is omitted, as the CDR3 cannot be located on it reliably, and the CDR3 follows TCRdb's listing. CDR3 residues: CASSYHPG. The chain recombines TRBV6-5 with TRBJ1-1; the table names TRBD1, a call not compared with the DNA. CDR1 and CDR2 from the germline V gene are MNHEY and SVGAGI. Inclusive of both ends, the CDR3 amounts to 8 amino acids.

This chain connects TRBV2 to TRBJ2-6; perhaps D is TRBD1 or TRBD2 (6 bases each). The CDR3 contains 12 residues. Germline CDR1 is SNHLY and CDR2 is FYNNEI. The CDR3 loop is CAGGTGANVLTF. The CDR3 nucleotides are TGTGCAGGGGGGACTGGGGCCAACGTCCTGACTTTC.

CDR3 in amino acids: CASSSGTSKRTQYF. CDR3 bases: TGTGCCAGCAGCTCCGGGACTTCGAAAAGGACCCAGTACTTC. The rearrangement links TRBV5-6 to TRBJ2-5; a weak D match, TRBD2 (6 bases). The CDR3 has 14 residues. CDR1 is SGHDT and CDR2 is YYEEEE in the germline V gene. V lost 3 bases, J lost 7 bases, and 16 bases lay in between.

Ten or more counts support this clonotype. The chain recombines TRBV2 with TRBJ1-1; D ambiguous. Trimming pared 7 bases from V and 1 base from J, leaving 4 bases between. The CDR3 has 11 residues. Germline assignment: CDR1 SNHLY and CDR2 FYNNEI. DNA of the CDR3: TGTGCCAGCAAGAGGAACACTGAAGCTTTCTTT. It is translated as CASKRNTEAFF.

This clonotype was seen a handful of times. The chain's CDR3 is CASSYDASSYNSPLHF. The CDR3, as DNA: TGTGCCAGCAGCTATGACGCGAGCTCCTATAATTCACCCCTCCACTTT. The chain recombines TRBV5-4 with TRBJ1-6; D remains ambiguous. Germline V lookup: CDR1 SGHNT, CDR2 YYREEE (reference sequence). With 3 bases removed from V and 0 bases from J, the gap between germline ends came to 10 bases. The CDR3 spans 16 residues.

Regarding this clonotype: At one end the junction does not follow the germline gene, possibly because of a read error. The J gene is TRBJ2-7, the V gene TRBV20-1, with a possible D match to TRBD2 (6 bases). The CDR3 length is 11 residues. The germline gives CDR1 DFQATT, CDR2 SNEGSKA (reference sequence). The CDR3 sequence: CSARGGRELYF. The CDR3, as DNA: TGCAGTGCTAGAGGGGGACGGGAGCTGTACTTC.

This clonotype was seen more than once but under ten times. This chain uses TRBV19 with TRBJ1-1; D unresolved. This CDR3 has 13 residues. The germline V and J ends were trimmed by 3 bases and 4 bases, with 9 bases remaining between them. Per the germline V gene, CDR1 is LNHDA and CDR2 is SQIVND (reference sequence). CDR3 bases: TGTGCCAGTAGTATTGCTCCGTTCACTGAAGCTTTCTTT. Its translation is CASSIAPFTEAFF.

This clonotype was detected ten times or more. CDR3: CASSADRASFSGELFF. The CDR3 DNA reads TGTGCCAGCTCAGCAGACAGGGCTTCTTTTAGCGGGGAGCTGTTTTTT. The rearrangement joins TRBV25-1 to TRBJ2-2; 7 bases align to TRBD1. The V gene end was trimmed by 8 bases and the J gene end by 7 bases; junction bases not matched to a gene: 16. The CDR3 totals 16 residues. From germline, CDR1 is MGHDK and CDR2 SYGVNS.

The V and J genes are TRBV15 and TRBJ1-1; D not certain. The CDR3 consists of 11 residues. Trimming removed 0 bases from V and 4 bases from J, with 0 bases in between. The germline gives CDR1 LNHNV, CDR2 YYDKDF (reference sequence). The CDR3 reads CATSRDTEAFF. CDR3 sequence (DNA): TGTGCCACCAGCAGAGACACTGAAGCTTTCTTT.

Only a few counts were recorded for this clonotype. This rearrangement joins TRBV12-3 or TRBV12-4 to TRBJ1-5; weak D call: TRBD1 (6 bases). CDR3 length equals 13 residues. Deletions cut 5 bases from V and 4 bases from J, with 9 bases between. Here the CDR3 reads CASSTGINQPQHF. The CDR3 coding sequence is TGTGCCAGCAGTACAGGGATTAATCAGCCCCAGCATTTT.

Details on this clonotype: An end of the junction does not agree with germline; a read error may underlie this. The J gene is TRBJ1-2, the V gene TRBV20-1, with a weak D call TRBD1 (6 bases). CDR3 length: 10 amino acids. Germline V lookup: CDR1 DFQATT, CDR2 SNEGSKA (reference sequence). This chain's CDR3 is CSTDRTGYIF. CDR3 nucleotide sequence: TGCAGCACCGACAGGACGGGCTACATCTTC.

With respect to this clonotype: The junction does not match germline at one end; this may be a read error. The V gene is TRBV5-4, the J gene TRBJ2-7; TRBD2 is a possible D gene (6 bases). The CDR3 spans 12 residues. CDR1 and CDR2 (germline): SGHNT, YYREEE (reference sequence). As DNA, the CDR3 is TGTGCCAGCAGCTTGGAGGGACTCGAGCGGTACTTC. Protein: CASSLEGLERYF.

The genes are TRBV7-9 and TRBJ2-7, with TRBD1 matching 7 bases. Germline loops: CDR1 SEHNR, CDR2 FQNEAQ (reference sequence). The V and J ends lost 3 bases and 0 bases, in that order; junction bases with no gene match: 2. The CDR3 consists of 14 residues. The DNA for the CDR3 is TGTGCCAGCAGCTTGGGACAGCCCTCCTACGAGCAGTACTTC. The encoded protein is CASSLGQPSYEQYF.

This chain uses TRBV7-9 with TRBJ1-6; 8 bases map to TRBD1. J lost 8 bases, V lost 3 bases, and 3 bases had no gene match. This CDR3 spans 14 amino acids. Germline CDR1 and CDR2: SEHNR and FQNEAQ (reference sequence). The CDR3 DNA is TGTGCCAGCAGCTTTGCAGGGGGCGATTCACCCCTCCACTTT. It translates to CASSFAGGDSPLHF.

The chain is built from TRBV19 and TRBJ2-2, with 8 bases identical to TRBD1. V lost 10 bases to trimming and J lost 0 bases; unmatched junction nucleotides: 4. Germline V gene sequence: CDR1 LNHDA, CDR2 SQIVND (reference sequence). The CDR3 has 14 amino acids. The CDR3 is CATQDRANTGELFF. The CDR3 DNA reads TGTGCCACGCAGGACAGGGCGAACACCGGGGAGCTGTTTTTT.

This chain uses TRBV7-2 with TRBJ1-5, with D possibly TRBD1 on 6 matching bases. CDR1 SGHTA and CDR2 FQGNSA come from the germline V gene. V was pared by 5 bases and J by 5 bases, with 16 bases between. The CDR3 length is 15 residues. CDR3 DNA: TGTGCCAGCAGCAAGTTTGGGGGGGCAGATCAGCCCCAGCATTTT. Its translation is CASSKFGGADQPQHF. The full variable domain, with the rest looked up from reference TRBV7-2 and TRBJ1-5, is GAGVSQSPSNKVTEKGKDVELRCDPISGHTALYWYRQSLGQGLEFLIYFQGNSAPDKSGLPSDRFSAERTGGSVSTLTIQRTQQEDSAVYLCASSKFGGADQPQHFGDGTRLSIL.

This clonotype showed up just a few times. This chain uses TRBV15 with TRBJ1-2; tentatively, D is TRBD1 (5 bases). V lost 0 bases to trimming and J lost 8 bases, with 13 bases between them. The CDR3 spans 14 residues. In germline, CDR1 is LNHNV, CDR2 YYDKDF (reference sequence). The CDR3 DNA reads TGTGCCACCAGCAGAGATGGGGGGAACGGGGGCTACACCTTC. Its protein product is CATSRDGGNGGYTF.

The V and J genes are TRBV24-1 and TRBJ2-7; D gene uncertain. This CDR3 region has 13 residues. V lost 5 bases, J lost 0 bases, and 7 bases lay in between. CDR1 is KGHDR, CDR2 SFDVKD, per germline. CDR3 loop: CATSGPNSYEQYF. CDR3 nucleotides: TGTGCCACCAGTGGTCCGAACTCCTACGAGCAGTACTTC.

As for this clonotype: A read error may explain this, as a much larger clone is one base away. The CDR3 coding sequence is TGTGCCAGCAGCTTACAACCCCACGGGGAGCTGCTTTTT. It encodes CASSLQPHGELLF. V and J are TRBV7-8 and TRBJ2-2; a possible D gene is TRBD2 (5 bases). This CDR3 is built from 13 residues. Germline V gene lookup returns CDR1 SGHVS and CDR2 FQNEAQ.